The TCR beta chain described here comes from a study of cytomegalovirus exposure and HLA in healthy donors. Study-level points and caveats: By HLA locus, TCR association rates varied in a later analysis, with DRB1 showing the most and HLA-C the fewest.

CDR3 length equals 16 residues. The germline CDR1 and CDR2 sequences are MRHNA and SNTAGT. The trim removed 5 bases at V and 3 bases at J, leaving 9 bases unmatched. 13 Jbeta primers and 60 Vbeta primers were used for the PCR. Clones were read by immunoSEQ multiplex PCR, and TCRdb kept only the in-frame ones, dropping some. This sample has roughly 100,000 clones, with roughly 67% found just once. This clone was recorded a few times. The antigen remains undetermined. The chain joins TRBV6-4 to TRBJ2-3; TRBD1 matches 9 bases. The clonotype originates from a boy aged 10-17 years in good health and CMV-seropositive. The sample taken for sequencing was PBMCs. The CDR3 sequence is CASSRTGGGVTDTQYF. CDR3 DNA: TGTGCCAGCAGTAGAACAGGGGGCGGTGTGACAGATACGCAGTATTTT.